Listed below are T cell receptor beta chains from one sample, sequenced in a study of T cell responses to AZD1222 COVID-19 vaccine. Repertoires were generated with immunoSEQ multiplex PCR, while TCRdb's copy carries only in-frame clones and drops some. The sample contains more than 100,000 clones, 85% to 95% of which appear only once. Sample: peripheral blood, taken on day 0 of AZD1222 vaccination. The receptor source for this set is an adult in good health. CDR3s include the opening cysteine and the closing phenylalanine or tryptophan. D genes are given only for firm matches. The size field is filled for only some rows; it gives once, few, many or a size class.

clone size,D gene,J gene,V gene,CDR3 protein,CDR3 DNA
.,.,TRBJ1-1,TRBV4-2,CASSQALDNTEAFF,TGTGCCAGCAGCCAAGCTCTAGATAACACTGAAGCTTTCTTT
.,.,TRBJ1-4,TRBV5-4,CASSPGGGANEKLFF,TGTGCCAGCAGCCCTGGAGGCGGGGCTAATGAAAAACTGTTTTTT
.,.,TRBJ2-2,TRBV6-6,CASLGGGHTGELFF,TGTGCCAGCCTTGGGGGCGGCCATACCGGGGAGCTGTTTTTT
.,TRBD1,TRBJ1-6,TRBV5-6,CASSLGAGTGGFVHF,TGTGCCAGCAGCTTGGGGGCCGGGACAGGGGGTTTCGTCCACTTT
.,TRBD1,TRBJ1-2,TRBV28,CYTGQVPNYGYTF,TGTTATACCGGACAGGTCCCTAACTATGGCTACACCTTC
.,TRBD1,TRBJ1-1,TRBV6-1,CASSDQGGAFF,TGTGCCAGCAGTGACCAGGGGGGAGCTTTCTTT
.,TRBD2,TRBJ2-7,TRBV6-5,CVSSSGGGPYEQYF,TGTGTCAGCAGTTCCGGCGGGGGGCCGTACGAGCAGTACTTC
.,.,TRBJ2-7,TRBV14,CASSQHLSSVTYEQYF,TGTGCCAGCAGCCAACACCTGTCTAGTGTTACCTACGAGCAGTACTTC
.,TRBD1,TRBJ1-3,TRBV28,CASSTGQGTGNTIYF,TGTGCCAGCAGTACCGGACAGGGCACTGGAAACACCATATATTTT
.,TRBD2,TRBJ2-2,TRBV11-2,CASSLRLAGSTGELFF,TGTGCCAGCAGTCTAAGACTAGCGGGCTCCACCGGGGAGCTGTTTTTT
.,.,TRBJ2-3,TRBV4-1,CASSQAQSTDTQYF,TGCGCCAGCAGCCAAGCGCAGAGCACAGATACGCAGTATTTT
.,.,TRBJ2-7,TRBV7-2,CASSLTYEQYF,TGTGCCAGCAGCCTAACCTACGAGCAGTACTTC
.,TRBD1,TRBJ1-1,TRBV28,CASSPTGISEAFF,TGTGCCAGCAGTCCGACAGGGATCTCTGAAGCTTTCTTT
.,.,TRBJ1-2,TRBV7-2,CASSLGGPAGGYTF,TGTGCCAGCAGCTTAGGAGGGCCGGCGGGAGGCTACACCTTC
.,TRBD2,TRBJ2-1,TRBV4-3,CASSLRTSGAYEQFF,TGCGCCAGCAGCCTCCGGACTAGCGGGGCGTATGAGCAGTTCTTC
.,TRBD1,TRBJ1-2,TRBV5-1,CASSLTGTGTSGYTF,TGCGCCAGCAGCTTGACCGGGACAGGGACTAGTGGCTACACCTTC
.,TRBD2,TRBJ2-5,TRBV18,CASSPGTRSRETQYF,TGTGCCAGCTCACCCGGGACTAGGTCAAGGGAGACCCAGTACTTC
.,TRBD2,TRBJ2-1,TRBV28,CASRGGTSSRREQFF,TGTGCCAGCAGGGGCGGGACTAGCTCCCGTCGTGAGCAGTTCTTC
.,TRBD1,TRBJ1-2,TRBV4-1,CASSQDQRTGIFYYGYTF,TGCGCCAGCAGCCAAGATCAAAGGACAGGGATCTTTTACTATGGCTACACCTTC
.,.,TRBJ2-3,TRBV6-5,CASSYSREWGTDTQYF,TGTGCCAGCAGTTACTCTAGGGAATGGGGCACAGATACGCAGTATTTT
.,.,TRBJ2-3,TRBV7-3,CASSPQRPASDTQYF,TGTGCCAGCAGCCCCCAAAGACCGGCGAGTGATACGCAGTATTTT
.,.,TRBJ1-2,TRBV4-3,CASSQDREEGYGYTF,TGCGCCAGCAGCCAAGATAGAGAGGAGGGATATGGCTACACCTTC
.,.,TRBJ2-5,TRBV29-1,CSVEKGLQETQYF,TGCAGCGTTGAAAAGGGGTTGCAGGAGACCCAGTACTTC
.,TRBD1,TRBJ1-4,TRBV6-5,CAIKDRDNEKLFF,TGTGCCATCAAGGACAGGGATAATGAAAAACTGTTTTTT
.,.,TRBJ1-1,TRBV9,CASSEGGIGSEAFF,TGTGCCAGCAGCGAGGGGGGAATTGGTTCTGAAGCTTTCTTT
.,.,TRBJ2-7,TRBV7-9,CASSLDSAGRGSEQYF,TGTGCCAGCAGCTTAGACTCGGCAGGGAGGGGGAGCGAGCAGTACTTC
.,.,TRBJ1-1,TRBV29-1,CSVEVPLAAMNTEAFF,TGCAGCGTTGAAGTCCCCCTAGCAGCCATGAACACTGAAGCTTTCTTT
.,.,TRBJ2-1,TRBV12-3/TRBV12-4,CASSRNEQFF,TGTGCCAGCAGTCGTAATGAGCAGTTCTTC
.,TRBD1,TRBJ2-7,TRBV4-1,CASSRRITGTGGDEQYF,TGCGCCAGCAGCCGTAGAATCACCGGGACAGGGGGCGATGAGCAGTACTTC
.,TRBD1,TRBJ2-2,TRBV18,CASSPLIAGQGRTGELFF,TGTGCCAGCTCACCGCTCATTGCAGGACAGGGCCGAACCGGGGAGCTGTTTTTT
.,TRBD2,TRBJ2-2,TRBV6-5,CASSILARTGELFF,TGTGCCAGCAGCATACTAGCGAGGACCGGGGAGCTGTTTTTT
.,TRBD1,TRBJ2-2,TRBV29-1,CSVEVGQGASGELFF,TGCAGCGTTGAAGTAGGGCAGGGGGCATCCGGGGAGCTGTTTTTT
.,.,TRBJ2-1,TRBV11-3,CASSLVLSSNNEQFF,TGTGCCAGCAGCTTAGTTCTAAGCTCAAACAATGAGCAGTTCTTC
.,TRBD2,TRBJ2-4,TRBV5-4,CASSRGGFAKNIQYF,TGTGCCAGCAGCCGGGGGGGCTTTGCCAAAAACATTCAGTACTTC
.,.,TRBJ1-3,TRBV4-1,CASSQARDQSGNTIYF,TGCGCCAGCAGCCAAGCAAGGGACCAATCTGGAAACACCATATATTTT
.,TRBD1,TRBJ1-1,TRBV11-2,CASSSPDRGTSMNTEAFF,TGTGCCAGCAGCTCACCCGACAGGGGGACCTCCATGAACACTGAAGCTTTCTTT
few,.,TRBJ1-1,TRBV10-3,CAISWGSNTEAFF,TGTGCCATCAGTTGGGGTTCGAACACTGAAGCTTTCTTT
.,.,TRBJ2-2,TRBV2,CASREGRLPSGELFF,TGTGCCAGCAGGGAAGGACGGCTACCTAGCGGGGAGCTGTTTTTT
.,TRBD1,TRBJ1-2,TRBV11-1,CASSLGTDRAYGYTF,TGTGCCAGCAGCTTGGGGACGGACAGGGCCTATGGCTACACCTTC
.,.,TRBJ1-6,TRBV11-2,CASDPGRTYNSPLHF,TGTGCCAGCGACCCCGGGCGTACCTATAATTCACCCCTCCACTTT
.,TRBD2,TRBJ2-1,TRBV19,CASSTTSGRLNEQFF,TGTGCCAGTAGTACAACTAGCGGGAGGCTGAATGAGCAGTTCTTC
once,.,TRBJ2-7,TRBV19,CASSIDPVSYEQYF,TGTGCCAGTAGTATAGATCCGGTTTCCTACGAGCAGTACTTC
.,TRBD1,TRBJ2-7,TRBV15,CATSRDRAASYEQYF,TGTGCCACCAGCAGGGACAGGGCCGCCTCCTACGAGCAGTACTTC
.,TRBD1,TRBJ1-1,TRBV29-1,CSTRTQGAYTEAFF,TGCAGCACACGAACTCAGGGGGCGTACACTGAAGCTTTCTTT
.,TRBD1,TRBJ1-6,TRBV27,CASTPVPGQGSYNSPLHF,TGTGCCAGCACCCCCGTCCCGGGACAGGGTTCCTATAATTCACCCCTCCACTTT
.,.,TRBJ1-2,TRBV28,CASSPPEGQGRVYGYTF,TGTGCCAGCAGTCCTCCTGAGGGGCAGGGGCGCGTCTATGGCTACACCTTC
.,TRBD2,TRBJ2-1,TRBV18,CASSDVAGAGEQFF,TGTGCCAGCTCCGACGTAGCGGGAGCGGGTGAGCAGTTCTTC
.,.,TRBJ2-5,TRBV5-1,CASSLGGMEETQYF,TGCGCCAGCAGCTTGGGGGGAATGGAAGAGACCCAGTACTTC
.,.,TRBJ1-2,TRBV11-2,CASSLEPGLYGYTF,TGTGCCAGCAGCTTAGAGCCAGGCCTCTATGGCTACACCTTC
.,.,TRBJ1-4,TRBV2,CASSEESQGGEKLFF,TGTGCCAGCAGTGAAGAGAGCCAGGGCGGTGAAAAACTGTTTTTT
once,.,TRBJ2-1,TRBV5-1,CASSEGIGGRSYNEQFF,TGCGCCAGCAGCGAGGGCATTGGGGGCCGGTCCTACAATGAGCAGTTCTTC
.,.,TRBJ1-2,TRBV6-2/TRBV6-3,CASSYSRAAGDKFGYTF,TGTGCCAGCAGTTACTCAAGGGCCGCGGGCGATAAGTTTGGCTACACCTTC
.,TRBD1,TRBJ1-1,TRBV9,CASSPTGQPTTEAFF,TGTGCCAGCAGCCCGACGGGACAGCCAACGACTGAAGCTTTCTTT
.,TRBD1,TRBJ2-7,TRBV5-1,CASSHRDRGYEQYF,TGCGCCAGCAGCCACCGGGACAGGGGCTACGAGCAGTACTTC
.,.,TRBJ1-2,TRBV19,CASRDSRYGYTF,TGTGCCAGTAGAGACAGTCGCTATGGCTACACCTTC
.,.,TRBJ2-3,TRBV5-6,CASSSASTDTQYF,TGTGCCAGCAGCTCCGCTAGCACAGATACGCAGTATTTT
.,.,TRBJ2-1,TRBV18,CASSPPRGGGRSYNEQFF,TGTGCCAGCTCACCCCCCCGAGGGGGAGGGAGATCCTACAATGAGCAGTTCTTC
.,TRBD1,TRBJ1-2,TRBV19,CASSMVGTGVGYTF,TGTGCCAGTAGTATGGTCGGGACAGGGGTTGGCTACACCTTC
once,TRBD2,TRBJ2-7,TRBV28,CASSSPSGRSYEQYF,TGTGCCAGCAGTTCCCCTAGCGGGAGATCGTACGAGCAGTACTTC